This T cell receptor beta chain came from a study of T cells in Graves' hyperthyroidism and ophthalmopathy. Study-wide findings and caveats: Blood also showed most of the thyroid clonotypes that were expanded above 0.001.

This clonotype was found many times. What it binds is unknown. Each ophthalmopathy patient scored at least 3 on the Clinical Activity Score and at least 4 on NOSPECS grade, with duration under 3 months. Exclusion criteria comprised uncontrolled infection, other autoimmune disease, pregnancy or lactation. Each diagnosis drew on symptoms, thyroxine, TRAb, thyroid ultrasound and orbital computed tomography findings. The source material, RNA transcripts, was used to amplify TCR beta CDR3 regions. The TCR CDR3 was amplified in a first-round RT-PCR using the HTBI primer set. Via MiXCR, TCRdb re-called the multiplex PCR reads, giving one row per CDR3 protein. Among a few hundred thousand distinct CDR3 sequences listed, roughly 18% were seen once. There are 13 residues in the CDR3. The germline V and J ends were trimmed by 1 base and 7 bases, with 11 bases remaining between them. Germline V gene sequence: CDR1 SGHRS, CDR2 YFSETQ.

Sequencing was performed on blood. The sequence was collected from a woman aged 18 to 35 with Graves' ophthalmopathy. V is TRBV5-1 and J is TRBJ1-1; D possibly corresponds to TRBD1 (6 bases). Written as DNA, the CDR3 is TGCGCCAGCAGCTTGCGGGGGCCTGATGAAGCTTTCTTT. It encodes CASSLRGPDEAFF. The variable domain in full, with the rest retrieved from reference TRBV5-1 and TRBJ1-1, is KAGVTQTPRYLIKTRGQQVTLSCSPISGHRSVSWYQQTPGQGLQFLFEYFSETQRNKGNFPGRFSGRQFSNSRSEMNVSTLELGDSALYLCASSLRGPDEAFFGQGTRLTVV.